This TCR beta chain was identified in a study of shared clonotypes between healthy human individuals. V trimming: 3 bases; J trimming: 1 base; junction bases outside the gene matches: 5. Germline V gene sequence: CDR1 MNHNS, CDR2 SASEGT. The CDR3 length is 15 residues. The data were produced by immunoSEQ multiplex PCR, yet TCRdb's version contains in-frame clones alone and is incomplete. The sample lists 2 million to 2.5 million clones; 93% were seen once. The origin of this receptor is a man aged 18 to 30 in good health. Some clones in this sample may be carry-over from other donors' samples. The sample consisted of naive CD4+ T cells from PBMCs. Subset meaning: CD45RA+ positively selected. This chain links TRBV6-1 with TRBJ2-5; 7 nucleotides align to TRBD1. The CDR3 reads CASSDYSGGQETQYF. DNA for the CDR3: TGTGCCAGCAGTGATTACTCAGGGGGCCAAGAGACCCAGTACTTC.